These 5 T cell receptor beta chains share one sample of origin, sequenced in a study of blood T cell repertoires in COVID-19. TCRdb's copy holds only in-frame clones and misses some; the assay was immunoSEQ multiplex PCR. Of 110,000 to 150,000 clones listed, roughly three quarters are singletons. The source material was PBMCs or T cells enriched from blood (not recorded which). The receptors derive from a woman aged 50 to 65 who had recovered from COVID-19.

V is TRBV19 and J is TRBJ2-1; TRBD1 aligns across 9 bases. Germline V gene data show CDR1 as LNHDA and CDR2 as SQIVND (reference sequence). The CDR3 length is 11 residues. V lost 8 bases, J lost 7 bases, and 0 bases stayed unmatched. The CDR3 protein is CASDRGNEQFF. CDR3 nucleotide sequence: TGTGCCAGTGACAGGGGGAATGAGCAGTTCTTC.

The J gene is TRBJ2-7, the V gene TRBV28; no clear D gene. The CDR3 covers 18 residues. Germline loops: CDR1 MDHEN, CDR2 SYDVKM. Trimming shortened V by 1 base and J by 6 bases, and 25 bases separated the two germline ends. This CDR3 is CASSLLRSSRSSGREQYF. The CDR3 DNA reads TGTGCCAGCAGTTTATTAAGGAGTTCCCGGTCGTCGGGTCGCGAGCAGTACTTC.

The V and J genes are TRBV28 and TRBJ2-2; D is uncertain. Per germline, CDR1 MDHEN and CDR2 SYDVKM. The V and J ends lost 6 bases and 3 bases respectively, with 20 bases between them. The CDR3 covers 17 residues. The CDR3 DNA follows: TGTGCCAGCAGCCCAGTTACCGACACCTTCTACACCGGGGAGCTGTTTTTT. It encodes CASSPVTDTFYTGELFF.

This clone has only one observation. V usage is TRBV7-9 and J usage is TRBJ2-7; 9 bases line up with TRBD1. The trim removed 3 bases at V and 6 bases at J, leaving 6 bases unmatched. Looked up from germline, CDR1 is SEHNR and CDR2 is FQNEAQ (reference sequence). There are 14 residues in the CDR3. The CDR3 nucleotides read TGTGCCAGCAGCTTCCCGGGACAGGGTGGCGAGCAGTACTTC. Its protein is CASSFPGQGGEQYF.

The CDR3 sequence is CASISSSYNSPLHF. CDR3 nucleotide sequence: TGTGCCAGTATTAGCAGCTCCTATAATTCACCCCTCCACTTT. The V call is TRBV19, the J call TRBJ1-6; no reliable D call. CDR3 length: 14 amino acids. Germline V gene data show CDR1 as LNHDA and CDR2 as SQIVND (reference sequence). V lost 7 bases to trimming and J lost 0 bases, with 7 bases between them.